Shown below are 15 T cell receptor beta chains from a single sample sequenced in a study of CD8 T cells in Susac syndrome. About 0.5 to 1 ug RNA was reverse transcribed with random hexamers. One entry per CDR3 protein results from TCRdb running MiXCR on the immunoSEQ multiplex PCR reads. This sample has over 95,000 distinct CDR3 sequences, with around 90% found just once. Sequencing was carried out using CD4+ T cells from PBMCs. The receptor set was obtained from a human donor in good health.

The chain has TRBV6-2 or TRBV6-3 and TRBJ2-1, with D perhaps assigned TRBD1 or TRBD2 (5 bases each). The CDR3 contains 17 residues. Per germline, CDR1 MNHEY and CDR2 SVGEGT. Trimming took off 6 bases at V and 4 bases at J, with 22 bases between the two ends. CDR3 in amino acids: CASRQSIGTNFYNEQFF. In DNA, the CDR3 is TGTGCCAGCAGACAATCCATCGGGACCAACTTTTACAATGAGCAGTTCTTC.

This clonotype occurred once. The rearrangement joins TRBV6-2 or TRBV6-3 to TRBJ2-2; TRBD2 aligns across 7 bases. J gave up 2 bases and V 6 bases, and 3 bases lay outside the gene matches. Germline V gene sequence: CDR1 MNHEY, CDR2 SVGEGT. The CDR3 extends over 14 amino acids. This CDR3 reads CASRGGTNTGELFF. As DNA, the CDR3 is TGTGCCAGCAGGGGGGGGACTAACACCGGGGAGCTGTTTTTT.

The chain links TRBV6-2 or TRBV6-3 to TRBJ1-1, with D tentatively TRBD1 (6 bases). V lost 0 bases, J lost 2 bases, and 13 bases lay in between. Germline V gene lookup returns CDR1 MNHEY and CDR2 SVGEGT. This CDR3 contains 16 residues. CDR3 bases: TGTGCCAGCAGTTACTCCTCCGGGACAATAAACACTGAAGCTTTCTTT. Translation gives CASSYSSGTINTEAFF.

The chain joins TRBV25-1 to TRBJ1-2; TRBD1 is a possible D gene (6 bases). Trimming took 5 bases from V and 5 from J, leaving 21 bases between them. The germline V gene has CDR1 MGHDK and CDR2 SYGVNS. This CDR3 spans 16 amino acids. CDR3 DNA sequence: TGTGCCAGCAGTCCCGAGGGACACTCGATATTGTATGGCTACACCTTC. Translation: CASSPEGHSILYGYTF.

The V and J genes are TRBV20-1 and TRBJ2-3, with D possibly being TRBD2 (5 bases). Germline loops: CDR1 DFQATT, CDR2 SNEGSKA (reference sequence). The CDR3 runs 15 residues. V was clipped by 6 bases and J by 4 bases, with 20 bases between them. The CDR3 nucleotides are TGCAGTGCCCCCGGAGAGGCTAGCATCCCAGATACGCAGTATTTT. The encoded protein is CSAPGEASIPDTQYF.

V usage is TRBV5-6 and J usage is TRBJ1-3, with D uncertain. V was shortened by 2 bases and J by 7 bases, with 7 bases between the two germline ends. From germline, CDR1 is SGHDT and CDR2 YYEEEE. CDR3 length equals 12 residues. The CDR3 DNA is TGTGCCAGCAGCTTTTACACCAACACCATATATTTT. Protein: CASSFYTNTIYF.

The J gene is TRBJ2-2, the V gene TRBV4-1; 8 positions agree with TRBD1. J lost 7 bases, V lost 0 bases, and 13 bases had no gene match. The CDR3 is 18 amino acids. CDR1 and CDR2 (germline): MGHRA, YSYEKL. Here the CDR3 DNA reads TGCGCCAGCAGCCAAGACCGATTGACAGGGGCGCTCAACGGGGAGCTGTTTTTT. It specifies CASSQDRLTGALNGELFF.

This clonotype was found a few times. The chain carries TRBV9 and TRBJ2-7, with D tentatively TRBD2 (6 bases). Trimming pared 0 bases from V and 7 bases from J, leaving 11 bases between. CDR1 is SGDLS, CDR2 YYNGEE, per germline. This CDR3 has 13 amino acids. CDR3: CASSVGTREEQYF. DNA of the CDR3: TGTGCCAGCAGCGTAGGGACACGGGAGGAGCAGTACTTC. Drawing the rest from reference TRBV9 and TRBJ2-7, the complete variable domain is DSGVTQTPKHLITATGQRVTLRCSPRSGDLSVYWYQQSLDQGLQFLIQYYNGEERAKGNILERFSAQQFPDLHSELNLSSLELGDSALYFCASSVGTREEQYFGPGTRLTVT.

V is TRBV6-2 or TRBV6-3 and J is TRBJ2-2; D may correspond to TRBD1 or TRBD2 (5 bases each). V lost 6 bases and J 2 bases, leaving 13 bases between the germline ends. The V gene's germline CDR1 is MNHEY and CDR2 SVGEGT. CDR3 length: 15 amino acids. The CDR3 protein is CASRESGANTGELFF. CDR3 bases: TGTGCCAGCAGAGAATCCGGGGCCAACACCGGGGAGCTGTTTTTT.

The chain employs TRBV7-9 and TRBJ1-2; D is ambiguous. The germline CDR1 and CDR2 sequences are SEHNR and FQNEAQ (reference sequence). This CDR3 comprises 15 residues. Trimming removed 5 bases at V and 8 bases at J, with 21 bases between. CDR3: CASSPEAAPRWGYTF. The CDR3 DNA sequence: TGTGCCAGCAGCCCTGAGGCTGCGCCGAGGTGGGGCTACACCTTC. Filled out from reference TRBV7-9 and TRBJ1-2, the complete variable domain reads DTGVSQNPRHKITKRGQNVTFRCDPISEHNRLYWYRQTLGQGPEFLTYFQNEAQLEKSRLLSDRFSAERPKGSFSTLEIQRTEQGDSAMYLCASSPEAAPRWGYTFGSGTRLTVV.

The chain joins TRBV7-8 to TRBJ2-7, with TRBD1 as a possible D gene (5 bases). Looked up from germline, CDR1 is SGHVS and CDR2 is FQNEAQ. CDR3 length equals 13 residues. The V end was cut by 6 bases, the J end by 0 bases, with 9 bases between. This chain's CDR3 is CASSRTGSYEQYF. The CDR3 nucleotides read TGTGCCAGCAGTAGAACAGGCTCCTACGAGCAGTACTTC.

This clonotype came up a few times. The chain links TRBV12-3 or TRBV12-4 to TRBJ1-1; D is possibly TRBD1 (5 bases). The V and J ends lost 1 base and 4 bases respectively, with 7 bases between them. This CDR3 has 13 residues. DNA for the CDR3: TGTGCCAGCAGTTTAGGAGGGGCCACTGAAGCTTTCTTT. Translation: CASSLGGATEAFF.

The J gene is TRBJ1-1, the V gene TRBV18; no clear D. Trimming took 3 bases from V and 0 from J, leaving 8 bases between them. Germline loops: CDR1 KGHSH, CDR2 LQKENI. The CDR3 runs 14 residues. The CDR3 reads CASSPLDVNTEAFF. The CDR3 DNA follows: TGTGCCAGCTCACCCTTGGATGTGAACACTGAAGCTTTCTTT.

V is TRBV5-4 and J is TRBJ1-3; TRBD1 agrees at 7 bases. This CDR3 contains 14 residues. After removal of 1 base from V and 6 bases from J, the junction contained 4 bases not matched to a gene. Germline loops: CDR1 SGHNT, CDR2 YYREEE (reference sequence). This chain's CDR3 is CASSLQGEQNTIYF. The CDR3 DNA follows: TGTGCCAGCAGCTTGCAGGGGGAGCAAAACACCATATATTTT.

This clonotype showed up just a few times. The chain is built from TRBV12-3 or TRBV12-4 and TRBJ2-1; 12 nucleotides align to TRBD2. V dropped 6 bases and J dropped 2; count of bases not matched to a gene: 5. This CDR3 is built from 16 residues. This chain's CDR3 is CASSSLAGGTYNEQFF. CDR3 coding DNA: TGTGCCAGCAGCTCCCTAGCGGGAGGGACCTACAATGAGCAGTTCTTC.